Listed below are T cell receptor beta chains from one sample, sequenced in a study of T cells after yellow fever vaccination. TCRdb reanalysed the 5' RACE reads using MiXCR and keeps one entry per CDR3 protein. The profile shows some 120,000 distinct CDR3 sequences, over 8% of them singletons. The source material was CD8+ T cells sorted from PBMCs, sampled on the day of the yellow fever booster vaccination. These receptors were taken from a young man who received the YFV17D yellow fever vaccine. Both conserved end residues are part of each CDR3. The D gene is left open where the match is weak. The listing skips clone size in some rows; elsewhere it reads once, few, many or a size class.

>TRBJ2-3|few|TRBD2|TRBV4-1
TGCGCCAGCAGCCAAGTGGAGCGGGGGTCCACAGATACGCAGTATTTT
CASSQVERGSTDTQYF
>TRBJ2-7|many|-|TRBV6-2/TRBV6-3
TGTGCCAGCGGTGGACGAGTAGAAACCTACGAGCAGTACTTC
CASGGRVETYEQYF
>TRBJ1-5|-|-|TRBV19
TGTGCCACCACGGGGAGGGGATGGTGGCCCCAGCATTTT
CATTGRGWWPQHF
>TRBJ2-1|-|TRBD2|TRBV18
TGTGCCAGCTCACAACTAGCGGGGGGATGGAATGAGCAGTTCTTC
CASSQLAGGWNEQFF
>TRBJ2-1|few|-|TRBV4-2
TGTGCCAGCAGCCAAGATTGGACTACTCGCTTATACAATGAGCAGTTCTTC
CASSQDWTTRLYNEQFF
>TRBJ2-5|few|-|TRBV3-1
TGTGCCAGCAGCCAAGGGTGGGGAGCTCAAGAGACCCAGTACTTC
CASSQGWGAQETQYF
>TRBJ1-5|-|-|TRBV2
TGTGCCAGCAAAGGGGCTGTGAATCAGCCCCAGCATTTT
CASKGAVNQPQHF
>TRBJ1-1|-|TRBD1|TRBV27
TGTGCCAGCAGGATCGGACAGGGGAACACTGAAGCTTTCTTT
CASRIGQGNTEAFF
>TRBJ2-1|many|TRBD1|TRBV6-5
TGTGCCAGCAGTTATAGGGACAGGGGGCGGGCTGAGCAGTTCTTC
CASSYRDRGRAEQFF
>TRBJ2-3|-|-|TRBV4-2
TGTGCCAGCAGCCAAGATATCGCGGGGTTAACTAGCACAGATACGCAGTATTTT
CASSQDIAGLTSTDTQYF
>TRBJ1-2|few|-|TRBV4-1
TGCGCCAGCAGCCAAGCCCCGGGCACTAACTATGGCTACACCTTC
CASSQAPGTNYGYTF
>TRBJ2-7|-|-|TRBV7-2
TGTGCCAGCAGCTTAGTGGCAGGGAGCTCCTACGAGCAGTACTTC
CASSLVAGSSYEQYF
>TRBJ2-2|-|-|TRBV20-1
TGCAGTGCTAGAGGCACGGCTAACACCGGGGAGCTGTTTTTT
CSARGTANTGELFF
>TRBJ2-7|many|-|TRBV7-6
TGTGCCAGCAGCGAGGGGGGCCTAGTTGGACCCGAGCAGTACTTC
CASSEGGLVGPEQYF
>TRBJ2-3|many|-|TRBV4-2
TGTGCCAGCAGCCTCACATTAATCCGGGACATCACAGATACGCAGTATTTT
CASSLTLIRDITDTQYF
>TRBJ2-1|-|TRBD2|TRBV6-2/TRBV6-3
TGTGCCAGCAGTTTCCTCGGGGGGGTCTACAATGAGCAGTTCTTC
CASSFLGGVYNEQFF
>TRBJ1-2|many|TRBD1|TRBV12-3/TRBV12-4
TGTGCCAGCAGTTCAGGACAGGGGGCGAACTATGGCTACACCTTC
CASSSGQGANYGYTF
>TRBJ2-3|few|-|TRBV4-1
TGCGCCAGCAGCCCAACCCAGGGAGCCGATACGCAGTATTTT
CASSPTQGADTQYF
>TRBJ1-2|few|-|TRBV14
TGTGCCAGCAGCCATGCTGGACCGCAGTACTATGGCTACACCTTC
CASSHAGPQYYGYTF
>TRBJ1-6|-|-|TRBV6-5
TGTGCCAGCAGTTACTCTTTAGGGGAGTTAATTCCACCCCTCCACTTT
CASSYSLGELIPPLHF
>TRBJ1-5|many|-|TRBV6-5
TGTGCCAGCAGTCCAGGGTTAGGGAATCAGCCCCAGCATTTT
CASSPGLGNQPQHF
>TRBJ2-5|few|-|TRBV6-2/TRBV6-3
TGTGCCAGCAGTCCCGGGGGTCGGGAGACCCAGTACTTC
CASSPGGRETQYF
>TRBJ2-7|-|-|TRBV4-2
TGTGCCAGCAGCCAAGGAGGCGGCTACGAGCAGTACTTC
CASSQGGGYEQYF
>TRBJ2-1|-|-|TRBV27
TGTGCCAGCTCCCCCTTAATTACGAGCTCCTACAATGAGCAGTTCTTC
CASSPLITSSYNEQFF
>TRBJ2-2|few|-|TRBV18
TGTGCCAGCTCACCCGACAGGAACACCGGGGAGCTGTTTTTT
CASSPDRNTGELFF
>TRBJ2-3|few|-|TRBV7-3
TGTGCCAGCTCCGGGGCGGGGGCCACAGATACGCAGTATTTT
CASSGAGATDTQYF
>TRBJ2-2|many|-|TRBV27
TGTGCCAGCAGTCTCGAGTGGACCGGGGAGCTGTTTTTT
CASSLEWTGELFF
>TRBJ2-1|many|TRBD2|TRBV28
TGTGCCAGCAGTCCAAGACTAGCGGGGGTGCGTGAGCAGTTCTTC
CASSPRLAGVREQFF
>TRBJ2-6|few|-|TRBV9
TGTGCCAGCAGCGTAACCGGGGGGCCCTCTGGGGCCAACGTCCTGACTTTC
CASSVTGGPSGANVLTF
>TRBJ1-1|-|TRBD1|TRBV12-3/TRBV12-4
TGTGCCAGCACCCCGGCAGGGGGGCTATGGGACACTGAAGCTTTCTTT
CASTPAGGLWDTEAFF
>TRBJ2-5|-|TRBD2|TRBV27
TGTGCCAGCAGTTTGAATCCCTCGGGACTAGCGGGGGGGAGCTACCAAGAGACCCAGTACTTC
CASSLNPSGLAGGSYQETQYF
>TRBJ2-3|-|-|TRBV6-2/TRBV6-3
TGTGCCAGCAGTTACCACAGGATAGATACGCAGTATTTT
CASSYHRIDTQYF
>TRBJ2-5|-|-|TRBV27
TGTGCCAGCAGTTCACTATACTGGGCAGAGACCCAGTACTTC
CASSSLYWAETQYF
>TRBJ2-5|-|-|TRBV6-6
TGTGCCAGCAGTGGGGACCAATACCAAGAGACCCAGTACTTC
CASSGDQYQETQYF
>TRBJ2-5|few|TRBD2|TRBV11-2
TGTGCCAGCAGCTCCCCGAGGCTAGCGGCTCCTCAAGAGACCCAGTACTTC
CASSSPRLAAPQETQYF
>TRBJ2-3|many|-|TRBV7-6
TGTGCCAGCAGCTCCGGGACTCCTTCAGATACGCAGTATTTT
CASSSGTPSDTQYF
>TRBJ2-6|many|-|TRBV4-3
TGCGCCAGCAGCCTCCGTCTGACAGTCTTTCTCACTGGGGCCAACGTCCTGACTTTC
CASSLRLTVFLTGANVLTF
>TRBJ1-1|-|-|TRBV4-1
TGCGCCAGCAGCCAAGTAGCCAGGGGACAGAACACTGAAGCTTTCTTT
CASSQVARGQNTEAFF
>TRBJ2-1|few|-|TRBV15
TGTGCCACCAGCAGAGGGGACTCCAGCTCCTACAATGAGCAGTTCTTC
CATSRGDSSSYNEQFF
>TRBJ1-1|-|TRBD1|TRBV2
TGTGCCAGCATATACAGGGGGAACACTGAAGCTTTCTTT
CASIYRGNTEAFF
>TRBJ2-5|-|-|TRBV13
TGTGCCAGCAGCTCAGGACAAGAGACCCAGTACTTC
CASSSGQETQYF
>TRBJ1-5|few|-|TRBV6-1
TGTGCCAGCAGACCTTGGGCCCCCCATAGCAATCAGCCCCAGCATTTT
CASRPWAPHSNQPQHF
>TRBJ2-3|-|TRBD1|TRBV6-2/TRBV6-3
TGTGCCAGCTGGATGGAAGGGACAGCTAGCACAGATACGCAGTATTTT
CASWMEGTASTDTQYF
>TRBJ1-5|-|-|TRBV7-9
TGTGCCAGCACCCTATCGGGGGCGCCTTTTGAGCCCCAGCATTTT
CASTLSGAPFEPQHF
>TRBJ2-3|-|TRBD2|TRBV7-2
TGTGCCAGCAGCCTACCGACTAGCGGGGGTTCAGATACGCAGTATTTT
CASSLPTSGGSDTQYF
>TRBJ1-2|-|-|TRBV7-9
TGTGCCAGCAGCTTAGCCCGGAACTATGGCTACACCTTC
CASSLARNYGYTF
>TRBJ2-5|-|TRBD2|TRBV6-5
TGTGCCAGCAGTTATAGCGGGGGGACACAAGAGACCCAGTACTTC
CASSYSGGTQETQYF
>TRBJ1-5|few|-|TRBV23-1
TGCGCCAGCAGGAAGCGAGGACAGCTATATCAGCCCCAGCATTTT
CASRKRGQLYQPQHF
>TRBJ2-2|-|-|TRBV3-1
TGTGCCAGCAGCCAAGGGAGCCCCGTGGAGCTGTTTTTT
CASSQGSPVELFF
>TRBJ2-7|few|TRBD2|TRBV29-1
TGCAGCGTTGAAGGGAGCGGGGACCCATACGAGCAGTACTTC
CSVEGSGDPYEQYF
>TRBJ2-2|-|-|TRBV12-3/TRBV12-4
TGTGCCAGCAGTAACGGGATCGAGGCCGGGGAGCTGTTTTTT
CASSNGIEAGELFF
>TRBJ2-2|few|TRBD2|TRBV6-2/TRBV6-3
TGTGCCAGCACCCTCCTACGGACTAGCGGGGGAGCCCGTGTCACCGGGGAGCTGTTTTTT
CASTLLRTSGGARVTGELFF
>TRBJ2-3|-|TRBD2|TRBV9
TGTGCCAGCAGCTACCCCCGAAACGGGACTAGCGGGGGGGCAAGCACAGATACGCAGTATTTT
CASSYPRNGTSGGASTDTQYF
>TRBJ2-3|few|-|TRBV25-1
TGTGCCAGCAGTGAAAGGGACAATCCCACAGATACGCAGTATTTT
CASSERDNPTDTQYF
>TRBJ2-6|few|-|TRBV9
TGTGCCAGCTCAGGGAGAGCTGGGGCCAACGTCCTGACTTTC
CASSGRAGANVLTF
>TRBJ2-3|-|-|TRBV6-5
-
CASSFGPGRTDTQYF
>TRBJ2-3|few|-|TRBV6-5
TGTGCCAGCAGTTACTCCGTCTCCGTAGTTGGAGATACGCAGTATTTT
CASSYSVSVVGDTQYF
>TRBJ2-1|few|-|TRBV7-9
TGTGCCAGCAGCCCAGGGTCCGACTACAATGAGCAGTTCTTC
CASSPGSDYNEQFF